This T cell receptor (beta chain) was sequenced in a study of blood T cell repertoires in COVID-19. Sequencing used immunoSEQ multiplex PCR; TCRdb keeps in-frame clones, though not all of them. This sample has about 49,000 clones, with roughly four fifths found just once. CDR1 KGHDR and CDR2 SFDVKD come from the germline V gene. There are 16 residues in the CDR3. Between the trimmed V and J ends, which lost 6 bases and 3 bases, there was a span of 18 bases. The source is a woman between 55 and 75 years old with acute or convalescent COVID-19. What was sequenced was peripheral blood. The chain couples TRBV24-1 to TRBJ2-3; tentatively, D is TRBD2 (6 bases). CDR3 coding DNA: TGTGCCACCAGTCCGGCGATTAGCGGTAAGACAGATACGCAGTATTTT. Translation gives CATSPAISGKTDTQYF.